Sequencing of this T cell receptor (beta chain) was carried out in a study of molecular identifiers for immune sequencing clone quantification. Study-level findings and limits: Clones that had above 20 RNA copies took up over 99% of effector molecules but under 1% in naive cells.

TCRdb called the PCR reads again in MiXCR, with one record for every CDR3 protein. The table lists just under 650,000 distinct CDR3 sequences, about 20% of them singletons, with 0.75% to 0.95% in the top ten. The CDR3 is made up of 17 amino acids. The V gene's germline CDR1 is MNHEY and CDR2 SVGEGT. V lost 2 bases, J lost 4 bases, and 13 bases stayed unmatched. This clonotype was found a few times. Its specificity is unknown. Sample: naive CD8+ T cells from blood, with Jurkat cell RNA spiked in. Subset reported: FACS-sorted CD8+CD4-CCR7+CD45RA+ naive T cells. This sequence originates from a human donor in good health. Some libraries in this study had Jurkat cell RNA spiked in. The chain uses TRBV6-2 or TRBV6-3 and TRBJ2-7; 8 bases match TRBD1. CDR3 in amino acids: CASSYRTTRTGQYEQYF. CDR3 nucleotides: TGTGCCAGCAGTTACCGCACTACTCGGACAGGGCAGTACGAGCAGTACTTC.